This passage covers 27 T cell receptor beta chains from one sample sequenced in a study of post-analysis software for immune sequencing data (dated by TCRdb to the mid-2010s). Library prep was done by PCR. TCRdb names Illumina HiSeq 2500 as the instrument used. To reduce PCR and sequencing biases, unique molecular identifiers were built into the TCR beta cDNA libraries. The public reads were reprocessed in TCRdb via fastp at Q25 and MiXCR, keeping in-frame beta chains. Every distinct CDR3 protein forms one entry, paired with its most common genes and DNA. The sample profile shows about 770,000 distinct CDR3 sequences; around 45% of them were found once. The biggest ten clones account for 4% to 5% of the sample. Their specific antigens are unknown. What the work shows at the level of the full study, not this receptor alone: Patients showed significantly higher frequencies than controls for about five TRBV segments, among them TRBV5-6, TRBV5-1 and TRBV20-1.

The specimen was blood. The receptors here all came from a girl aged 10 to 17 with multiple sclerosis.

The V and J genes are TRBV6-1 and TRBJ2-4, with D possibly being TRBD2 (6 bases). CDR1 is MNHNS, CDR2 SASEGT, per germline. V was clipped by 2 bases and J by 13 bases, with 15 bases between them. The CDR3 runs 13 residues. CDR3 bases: TGTGCCAGCAGTGAAAGGCGGGACTCACAGCAGTACTTC. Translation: CASSERRDSQQYF.

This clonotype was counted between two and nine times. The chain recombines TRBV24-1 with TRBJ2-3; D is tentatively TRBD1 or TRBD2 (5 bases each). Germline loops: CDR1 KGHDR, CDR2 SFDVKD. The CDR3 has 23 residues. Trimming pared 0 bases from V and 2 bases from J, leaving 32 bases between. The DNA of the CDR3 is TGTGCCACCAGTGATTTGCCCGAACCGTCCGGGACGATCCAACCTCGAGACACAGATACGCAGTATTTT. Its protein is CATSDLPEPSGTIQPRDTDTQYF.

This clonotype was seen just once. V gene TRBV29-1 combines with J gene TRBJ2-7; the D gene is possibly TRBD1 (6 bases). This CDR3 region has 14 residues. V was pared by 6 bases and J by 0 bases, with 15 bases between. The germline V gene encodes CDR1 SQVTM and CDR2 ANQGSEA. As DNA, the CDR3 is TGCAGCGTCGCGCCAGGGGTTTCCTCCTACGAGCAGTACTTC. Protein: CSVAPGVSSYEQYF.

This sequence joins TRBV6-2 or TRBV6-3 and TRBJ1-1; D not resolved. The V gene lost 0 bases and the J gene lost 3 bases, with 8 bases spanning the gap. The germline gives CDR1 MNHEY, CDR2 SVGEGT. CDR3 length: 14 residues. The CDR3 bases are TGTGCCAGCAGTTACTCGTTGAGGGACACTGAAGCTTTCTTT. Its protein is CASSYSLRDTEAFF.

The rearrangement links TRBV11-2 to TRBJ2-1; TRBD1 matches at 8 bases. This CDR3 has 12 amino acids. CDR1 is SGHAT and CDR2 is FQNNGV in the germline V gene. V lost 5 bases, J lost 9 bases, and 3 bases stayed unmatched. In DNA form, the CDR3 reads TGTGCCAGCAGCAACAGGGGGTTTGAGCAGTTCTTC. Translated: CASSNRGFEQFF. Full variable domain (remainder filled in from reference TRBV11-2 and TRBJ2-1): EAGVAQSPRYKIIEKRQSVAFWCNPISGHATLYWYQQILGQGPKLLIQFQNNGVVDDSQLPKDRFSAERLKGVDSTLKIQPAKLEDSAVYLCASSNRGFEQFFGPGTRLTVL.

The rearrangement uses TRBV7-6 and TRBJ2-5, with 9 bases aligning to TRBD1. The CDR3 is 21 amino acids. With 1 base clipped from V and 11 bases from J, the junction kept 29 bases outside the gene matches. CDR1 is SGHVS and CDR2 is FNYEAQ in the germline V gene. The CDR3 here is CASSLGLGPPPGTGSSGEQYF. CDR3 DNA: TGTGCCAGCAGCTTAGGCCTTGGACCTCCCCCGGGGACAGGGTCCTCGGGGGAGCAGTACTTC.

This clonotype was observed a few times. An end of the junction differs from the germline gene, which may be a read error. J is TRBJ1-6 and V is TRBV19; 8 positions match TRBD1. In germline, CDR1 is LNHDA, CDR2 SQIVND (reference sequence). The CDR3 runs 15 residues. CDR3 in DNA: TGTGTCAGTAGTCTCCAGTGGACAGGGCAATCACCCCTCCACTTT. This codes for CVSSLQWTGQSPLHF.

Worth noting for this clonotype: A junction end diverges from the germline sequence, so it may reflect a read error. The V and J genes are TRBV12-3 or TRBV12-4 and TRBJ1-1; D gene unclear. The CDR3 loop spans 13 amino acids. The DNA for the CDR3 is TGTACCAGCAGTTTTAGGGAGAACACTGAAGCTTTCTTT. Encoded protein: CTSSFRENTEAFF.

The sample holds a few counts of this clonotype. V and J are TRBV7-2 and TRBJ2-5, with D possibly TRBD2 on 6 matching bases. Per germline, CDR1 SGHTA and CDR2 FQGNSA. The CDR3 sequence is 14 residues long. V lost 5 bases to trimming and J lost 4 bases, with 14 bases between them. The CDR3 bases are TGTGCCAGCAGCCCTCCCGGGGGTCTAGAGACCCAGTACTTC. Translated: CASSPPGGLETQYF.

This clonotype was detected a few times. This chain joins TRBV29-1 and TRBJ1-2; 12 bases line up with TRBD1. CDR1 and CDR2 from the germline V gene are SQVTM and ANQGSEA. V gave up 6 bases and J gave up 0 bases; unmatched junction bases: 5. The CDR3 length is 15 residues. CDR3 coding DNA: TGCAGCGTGGGACAGGGGGCCCAAGCTAACTATGGCTACACCTTC. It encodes CSVGQGAQANYGYTF.

CDR3 protein: CASSPPSSPDNEQFF. DNA for the CDR3: TGTGCCAGCTCACCACCTTCTAGTCCCGACAATGAGCAGTTCTTC. V usage is TRBV18 and J usage is TRBJ2-1, with D unclear. This CDR3 region has 15 residues. V was trimmed by 0 bases and J by 5 bases, leaving 11 bases between them. Germline-derived CDR1 and CDR2 are KGHSH and LQKENI.

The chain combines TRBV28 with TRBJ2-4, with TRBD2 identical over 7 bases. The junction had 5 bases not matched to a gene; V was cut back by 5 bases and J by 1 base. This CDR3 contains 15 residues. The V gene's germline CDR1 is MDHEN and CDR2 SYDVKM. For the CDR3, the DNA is TGTGCCAGCAGTCTACTGGGGGGGGCCAAAAACATTCAGTACTTC. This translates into CASSLLGGAKNIQYF.

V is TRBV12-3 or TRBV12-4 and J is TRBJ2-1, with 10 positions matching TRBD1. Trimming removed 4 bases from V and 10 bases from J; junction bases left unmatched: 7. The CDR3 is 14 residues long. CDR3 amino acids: CASSSWDRGYEQFF. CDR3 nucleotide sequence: TGTGCCAGCAGTTCATGGGACAGGGGCTACGAGCAGTTCTTC.

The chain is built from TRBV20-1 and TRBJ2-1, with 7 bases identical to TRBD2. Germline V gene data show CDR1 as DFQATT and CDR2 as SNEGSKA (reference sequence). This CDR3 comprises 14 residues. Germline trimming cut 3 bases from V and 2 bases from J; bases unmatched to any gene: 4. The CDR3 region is CSASGGRAYNEQFF. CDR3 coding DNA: TGCAGTGCTAGTGGCGGGAGAGCCTACAATGAGCAGTTCTTC.

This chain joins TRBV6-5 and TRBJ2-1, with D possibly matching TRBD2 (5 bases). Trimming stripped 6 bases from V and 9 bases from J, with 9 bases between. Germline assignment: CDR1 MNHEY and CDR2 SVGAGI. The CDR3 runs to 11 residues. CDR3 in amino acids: CASRAGVEQFF. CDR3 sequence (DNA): TGTGCCAGCAGGGCCGGGGTTGAGCAGTTCTTC.

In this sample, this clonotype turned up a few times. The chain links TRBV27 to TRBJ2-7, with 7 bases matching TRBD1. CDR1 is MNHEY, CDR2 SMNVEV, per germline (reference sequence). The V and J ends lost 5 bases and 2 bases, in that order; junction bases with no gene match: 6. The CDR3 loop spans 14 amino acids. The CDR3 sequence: CASSPWDSTYEQYF. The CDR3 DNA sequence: TGTGCCAGCAGTCCCTGGGACAGCACCTACGAGCAGTACTTC.

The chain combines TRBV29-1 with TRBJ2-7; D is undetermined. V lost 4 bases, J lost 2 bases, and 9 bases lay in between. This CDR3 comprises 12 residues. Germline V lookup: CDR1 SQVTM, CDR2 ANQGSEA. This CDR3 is CSVAQTPYEQYF. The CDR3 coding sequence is TGCAGCGTTGCTCAGACCCCCTACGAGCAGTACTTC.

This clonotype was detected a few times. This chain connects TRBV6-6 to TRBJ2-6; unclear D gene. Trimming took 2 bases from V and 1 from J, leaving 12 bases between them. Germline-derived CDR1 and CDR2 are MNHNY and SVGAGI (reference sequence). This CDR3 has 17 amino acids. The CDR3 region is CASSYRQDRSGANVLTF. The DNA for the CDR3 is TGTGCCAGCAGTTACCGGCAGGATAGATCTGGGGCCAACGTCCTGACTTTC.

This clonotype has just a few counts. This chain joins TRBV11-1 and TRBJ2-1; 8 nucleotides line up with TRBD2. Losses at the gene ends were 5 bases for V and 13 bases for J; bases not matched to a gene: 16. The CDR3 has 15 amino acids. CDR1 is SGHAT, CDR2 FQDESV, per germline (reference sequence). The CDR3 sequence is CASSQEASSGSLQFF. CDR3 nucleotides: TGTGCCAGCAGCCAGGAGGCTTCTAGCGGGTCACTCCAGTTCTTC.

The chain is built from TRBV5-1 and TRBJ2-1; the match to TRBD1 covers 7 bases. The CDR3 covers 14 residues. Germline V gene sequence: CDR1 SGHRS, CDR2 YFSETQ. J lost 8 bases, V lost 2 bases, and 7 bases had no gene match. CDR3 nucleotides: TGCGCCAGCAGCTTAACGGACCAGGGGGATGAGCAGTTCTTC. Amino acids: CASSLTDQGDEQFF.

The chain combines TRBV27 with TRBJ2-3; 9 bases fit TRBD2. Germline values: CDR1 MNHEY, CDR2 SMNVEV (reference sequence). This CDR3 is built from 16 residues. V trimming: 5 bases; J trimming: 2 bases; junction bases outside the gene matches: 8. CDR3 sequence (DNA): TGTGCCAGCAGTGCCTCCGGGACTAGCTTCACAGATACGCAGTATTTT. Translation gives CASSASGTSFTDTQYF.

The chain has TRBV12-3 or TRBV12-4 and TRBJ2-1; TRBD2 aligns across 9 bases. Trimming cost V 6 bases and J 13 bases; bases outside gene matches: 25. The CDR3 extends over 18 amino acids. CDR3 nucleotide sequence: TGTGCCAGCAGCCTTTTCCCCGCGAGACTAGCGGCCTTAGAGACCCAGTTCTTC. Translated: CASSLFPARLAALETQFF.

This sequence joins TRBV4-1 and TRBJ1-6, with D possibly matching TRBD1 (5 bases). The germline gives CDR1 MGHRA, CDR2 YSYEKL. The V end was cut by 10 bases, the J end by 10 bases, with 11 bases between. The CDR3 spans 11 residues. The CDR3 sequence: CATSQGSPLHF. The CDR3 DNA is TGCGCCACCTCCCAGGGATCACCCCTCCACTTT.

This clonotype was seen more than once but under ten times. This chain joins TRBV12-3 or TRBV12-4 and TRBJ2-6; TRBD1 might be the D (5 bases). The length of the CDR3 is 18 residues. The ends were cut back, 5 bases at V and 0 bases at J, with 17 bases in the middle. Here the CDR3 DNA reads TGTGCCAGCAGTCGCGAAGGGGCCCCAAGCTCTGGGGCCAACGTCCTGACTTTC. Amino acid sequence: CASSREGAPSSGANVLTF.

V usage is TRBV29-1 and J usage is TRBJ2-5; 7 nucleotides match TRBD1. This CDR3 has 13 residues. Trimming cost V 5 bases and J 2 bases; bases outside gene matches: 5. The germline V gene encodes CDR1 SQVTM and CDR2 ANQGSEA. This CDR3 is CSVPGQRQETQYF. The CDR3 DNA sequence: TGCAGCGTTCCGGGACAGCGTCAAGAGACCCAGTACTTC.

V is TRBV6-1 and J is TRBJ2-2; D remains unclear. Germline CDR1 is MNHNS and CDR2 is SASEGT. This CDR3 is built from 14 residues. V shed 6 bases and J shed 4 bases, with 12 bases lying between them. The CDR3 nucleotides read TGTGCCAGCAGGGATCTGTTGGCCACCGGGGAGCTGTTTTTT. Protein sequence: CASRDLLATGELFF.

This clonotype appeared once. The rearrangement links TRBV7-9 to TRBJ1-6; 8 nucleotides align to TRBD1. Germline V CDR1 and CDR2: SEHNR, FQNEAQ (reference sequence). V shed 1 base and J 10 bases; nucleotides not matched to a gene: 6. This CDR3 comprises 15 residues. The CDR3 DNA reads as TGTGCCAGCAGCTTAGACAGGGGGTTACGATCACCCCTCCACTTT. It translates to CASSLDRGLRSPLHF.